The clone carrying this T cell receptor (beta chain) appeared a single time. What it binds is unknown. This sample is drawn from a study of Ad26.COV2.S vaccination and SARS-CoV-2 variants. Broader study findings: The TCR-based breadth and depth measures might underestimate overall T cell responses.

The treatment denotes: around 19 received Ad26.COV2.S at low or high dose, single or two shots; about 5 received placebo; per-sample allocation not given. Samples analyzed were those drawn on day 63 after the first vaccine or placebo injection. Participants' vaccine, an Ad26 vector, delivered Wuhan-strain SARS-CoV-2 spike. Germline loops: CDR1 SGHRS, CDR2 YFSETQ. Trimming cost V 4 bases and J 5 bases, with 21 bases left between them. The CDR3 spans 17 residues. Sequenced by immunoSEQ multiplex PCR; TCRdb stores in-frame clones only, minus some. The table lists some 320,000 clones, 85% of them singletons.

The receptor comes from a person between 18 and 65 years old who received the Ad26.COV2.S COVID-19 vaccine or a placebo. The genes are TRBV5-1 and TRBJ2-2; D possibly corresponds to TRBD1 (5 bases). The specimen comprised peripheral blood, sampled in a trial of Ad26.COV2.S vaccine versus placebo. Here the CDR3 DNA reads TGCGCCAGCAGCCTCCAATCAGACAGTCTGGGTACCGGGGAGCTGTTTTTT. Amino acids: CASSLQSDSLGTGELFF.